This TCR beta chain was sequenced during a study of blood T cell repertoires in COVID-19 (dated by TCRdb to about 2020). A note on the overall study: Samples from collaborators originated in the United States, Italy and Spain and spanned both the acute and convalescent phases of COVID-19. Where HLA class I and class II types were available, the types were taken from metadata supplied by the sample provider, not from assay-based typing. The prospective study material was composed of cDNA or gDNA derived from T cells, B-cell-depleted T cells, or PBMCs. Subjects who had been exposed to COVID-19, were actively infected with it, or had recovered from it provided the deeply sampled blood TCRbeta repertoires that made up the dataset. A freely available public database, intended as a resource for researchers studying the immune response to SARS-CoV-2, is where the repertoires were released. A de-identified subject ID, COVID-19 status, age in years and sex were almost always included in the sample metadata. The samples were drawn from the first 160 participants of the ongoing ImmuneRACE study and from about 1,200 subjects provided by 6 global collaborators.

V is cut by 3 bases and J by 4 bases, and the space between the germline ends is 9 bases. CDR1 and CDR2, per the germline V gene (reference sequence), are SEHNR and FQNEAQ. The CDR3 goes from the cysteine to the phenylalanine over 13 residues. Of all the DNA, just the CDR3 is kept, 39 bases in frame from base 1. TCRbeta CDR3 regions were amplified from genomic DNA by means of the immunoSEQ Assay, a bias-controlled multiplex PCR. Under the source paper's analysis protocol: The number of nucleated cells in each sample was estimated from the amplification of reference gene primers within the assay. To quantify the absolute abundance of each unique TCRbeta CDR3 rearrangement, sequence reads were collapsed and filtered. For each sample, productive Simpson clonality was calculated as the square root of Simpson's diversity index over productive rearrangements. The clones in this table, taken by TCRdb from immuneACCESS, are in-frame only. Not every clone is retained; where verified, under half of the shortfall comes from an unresolved V gene, and the cause of the rest is unknown. V and J calls and clone size are as listed in that table; D and trimming were resolved from the DNA. The sample includes roughly 240,000 clones, with 70% to 90% observed a single time. The top ten hold over 0.85% of the sample.

About this clone: Its antigen has not been determined. Base quality data are lacking; no much larger clone is found one base away.

Study-wide conclusions, independent of this receptor: The amount of clinical and demographic metadata varied by source and participant and was provided uncurated.

In the prospective study, participants were about 18 to 95 years old, resided in about two dozen geographic areas of the United States, and were enrolled through a virtual design. Cohort assignment in the prospective study relied on participant-reported clinical history from a screening survey and a study questionnaire. Exposed participants had been in contact, within 2 weeks of entering the study, with a person who had a PCR-confirmed or clinician-diagnosed case of COVID-19. In the prospective study, mobile phlebotomists collected whole blood, serum and a nasopharyngeal or oropharyngeal swab from each participant. Participants in the prospective study had the option to provide additional blood draws and questionnaires over a roughly 2-month period. Before DNA extraction, prospective study blood samples were shipped either frozen or at room temperature.

The V gene is TRBV7-9 and the J gene is TRBJ1-1; no D gene call is confident. The receptor's source is a man over 45 who had been exposed to COVID-19. Sequenced input: PBMCs or T cells enriched from blood (not recorded which). Here the CDR3 is given as CASSLAASTEAFF. The nucleotide sequence reads TGTGCCAGCAGCTTGGCAGCGAGCACTGAAGCTTTCTTT.